The clone carrying this T cell receptor (beta chain) was counted once. Its specificity is unknown. The data stem from a study of T cell responses to AZD1222 COVID-19 vaccine. Study conclusions and caveats: Targets within unmutated variant regions were reportedly found for nearly half of spike-specific TCRs. Receipt of two AZD1222 doses was followed by a rise in Spike-specific TCR breadth and depth.

Germline CDR1 is MDHEN and CDR2 is SYDVKM. This CDR3 spans 11 amino acids. The trim removed 5 bases at V and 10 bases at J, leaving 2 bases unmatched. Here immunoSEQ multiplex PCR was the method, and the copy in TCRdb shows in-frame clones only, minus some. The table records 150,000 to 200,000 clones, approximately 92% of them present only once. The genes are TRBV28 and TRBJ1-2; 9 nucleotides match TRBD1. This TCR was recovered from an adult in good health. The material sequenced was peripheral blood, taken on day 0 of AZD1222 vaccination. CDR3 in DNA: TGTGCCAGCAGTGGGGACAGGGCCTACACCTTC. This gives the protein CASSGDRAYTF.